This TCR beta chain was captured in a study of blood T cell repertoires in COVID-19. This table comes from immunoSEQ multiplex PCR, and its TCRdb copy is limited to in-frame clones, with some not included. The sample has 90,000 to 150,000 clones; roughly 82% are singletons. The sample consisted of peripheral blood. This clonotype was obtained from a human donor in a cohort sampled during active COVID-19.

The CDR3 DNA reads as TGTGCCAGCAGCCGACAGGGAAACTCACCCCTCCACTTT. Protein sequence: CASSRQGNSPLHF. The J gene is TRBJ1-6, the V gene TRBV6-5, with TRBD1 identical over 7 bases. The CDR3 extends over 13 amino acids. Looked up from germline, CDR1 is MNHEY and CDR2 is SVGAGI. J was trimmed by 10 bases and V by 6 bases; bases with no gene match: 6.